The 28 T cell receptor beta chains presented below share a single source sample, sequenced in a study of shared clonotypes between healthy human individuals. Clones were sequenced by immunoSEQ multiplex PCR, and TCRdb holds only the in-frame ones, with some missing. The table lists around 600,000 clones, 95% to 98% of them singletons. Terminally differentiated effector memory CD45RA+ cells were left out of the naive CD8 fraction, which was CD45RO-negative and positively selected for CCR7. Sequenced material: naive CD8+ T cells sorted from blood. Receptors were obtained from a man aged 25-40 years in good health.

This sequence joins TRBV7-6 and TRBJ2-2, with TRBD2 matching over 13 bases. The CDR3 is made up of 20 amino acids. After removal of 5 bases from V and 8 bases from J, the junction contained 20 bases not matched to a gene. The germline CDR1 and CDR2 sequences are SGHVS and FNYEAQ. CDR3 sequence: CASSHASGTSGAYLEGELFF. CDR3 DNA: TGTGCCAGCAGCCACGCCAGTGGGACTAGCGGGGCTTATCTAGAGGGGGAGCTGTTTTTT.

The chain combines TRBV29-1 with TRBJ2-5; D gene uncertain. The CDR3 covers 13 residues. Trimming left V 0 bases short and J 5 bases short, with 10 bases between. Germline V gene sequence: CDR1 SQVTM, CDR2 ANQGSEA. In DNA form, the CDR3 reads TGCAGCGTTGAAGATCCCGTCAGGGAGACCCAGTACTTC. Amino acid sequence: CSVEDPVRETQYF.

CDR3: CASSQDNSFSTDTQYF. CDR3 DNA sequence: TGTGCCAGCAGCCAAGATAACAGCTTTAGCACAGATACGCAGTATTTT. The gene calls are TRBV14 and TRBJ2-3; the D is unclear. Looked up from germline, CDR1 is SGHDN and CDR2 is FVKESK. V lost 0 bases and J lost 0, with 10 bases in between. This CDR3 has 16 amino acids.

The chain recombines TRBV7-6 with TRBJ2-5; tentative D call: TRBD1 (5 bases). Trimming pared 6 bases from V and 1 base from J, leaving 15 bases between. The CDR3 runs to 15 residues. Germline V CDR1 and CDR2: SGHVS, FNYEAQ. The CDR3: CASRQTSGFQETQYF. CDR3 DNA: TGTGCCAGCAGGCAAACGTCAGGGTTCCAAGAGACCCAGTACTTC.

This clone was observed a single time. This chain connects TRBV10-3 to TRBJ1-1, with D possibly TRBD1 on 6 matching bases. Trimming pared 6 bases from V and 4 bases from J, leaving 12 bases between. CDR1 ENHRY and CDR2 SYGVKD come from the germline V gene. CDR3 length: 13 residues. The CDR3 DNA reads TGTGCCATCAGCCAACAGGGACGCACTGAAGCTTTCTTT. Its protein is CAISQQGRTEAFF.

The chain joins TRBV7-9 to TRBJ2-7; D is unresolved. V shed 4 bases and J shed 4 bases, with 14 bases lying between them. The CDR3 loop spans 14 amino acids. CDR1 and CDR2 from the germline V gene are SEHNR and FQNEAQ (reference sequence). Written as DNA, the CDR3 is TGTGCCAGCAGCTGGCCAGAAATAAGTTACGAGCAGTACTTC. Protein product: CASSWPEISYEQYF.

V gene TRBV28 combines with J gene TRBJ2-2; D is uncertain. Between the trimmed V and J ends, which lost 6 bases and 2 bases, there was a span of 13 bases. This CDR3 has 15 amino acids. Germline loops: CDR1 MDHEN, CDR2 SYDVKM. CDR3 sequence (DNA): TGTGCCAGCAGGCCTGGACGGATCAACACCGGGGAGCTGTTTTTT. Translated, it gives CASRPGRINTGELFF.

This chain uses TRBV14 with TRBJ2-3, with 11 bases fitting TRBD1. V lost 4 bases, J lost 2 bases, and 14 bases stayed unmatched. The CDR3 has 19 amino acids. Germline lookup yields CDR1 SGHDN and CDR2 FVKESK. CDR3 nucleotides: TGTGCCAGCAGCCTCTTAGGGACAGGGGGGCCTACATCCACAGATACGCAGTATTTT. Translated: CASSLLGTGGPTSTDTQYF.

The rearrangement links TRBV7-9 to TRBJ2-7; 7 bases align to TRBD1. The junction had 9 bases not matched to a gene; V was cut back by 5 bases and J by 2 bases. The CDR3 covers 15 residues. The germline V gene has CDR1 SEHNR and CDR2 FQNEAQ (reference sequence). DNA for the CDR3: TGTGCCAGCAGCCCTGCACGGACAGGAACCTACGAGCAGTACTTC. Translation gives CASSPARTGTYEQYF.

The chain couples TRBV10-1 to TRBJ2-1; perhaps TRBD2 as D (7 bases). This CDR3 contains 17 residues. Germline CDR1 and CDR2: WNHNN and SYGVQD (reference sequence). With 3 bases removed from V and 4 bases from J, the gap between germline ends came to 19 bases. This CDR3 reads CASSEIAGEGGYNEQFF. In DNA form, the CDR3 reads TGCGCCAGCAGTGAAATAGCCGGGGAGGGGGGATACAATGAGCAGTTCTTC.

The V call is TRBV9, the J call TRBJ2-1, with D perhaps given as TRBD1 or TRBD2 (6 bases each). V lost 0 bases, J lost 8 bases, and 12 bases lay in between. The CDR3 runs to 14 residues. Germline loops: CDR1 SGDLS, CDR2 YYNGEE. The DNA of the CDR3 is TGTGCCAGCAGCGTAGAGTTGGGGGGCGATGAGCAGTTCTTC. Amino acid sequence: CASSVELGGDEQFF.

The CDR3 DNA is TGTGCCAGTAGTGTGATTGGGCCGCTCGCCGGGGAGCTGTTTTTT. It codes for CASSVIGPLAGELFF. The chain is built from TRBV19 and TRBJ2-2; D is unresolved. V was clipped by 5 bases and J by 6 bases, with 16 bases between them. CDR3 length equals 15 residues. CDR1 is LNHDA, CDR2 SQIVND, per germline (reference sequence).

This chain uses TRBV30 with TRBJ2-5; a possible D gene is TRBD2 (5 bases). The V and J ends lost 1 base and 5 bases respectively, with 23 bases between them. The CDR3 totals 17 residues. CDR1 GTSNPN and CDR2 SVGIG come from the germline V gene (reference sequence). DNA of the CDR3: TGTGCCTGGAGTGGCGTGTTCGGGAACCGACCCCCCGAGACCCAGTACTTC. It yields the protein CAWSGVFGNRPPETQYF.

The gene calls are TRBV5-8 and TRBJ2-7; D call uncertain. In germline, CDR1 is SGHTS, CDR2 YDEGEE. The germline V and J ends were trimmed by 5 bases and 2 bases, with 5 bases remaining between them. The CDR3 covers 11 residues. The CDR3 spells CASRDAYEQYF. Here the CDR3 DNA reads TGTGCCAGCAGGGACGCCTACGAGCAGTACTTC.

The V gene is TRBV7-8, the J gene TRBJ2-5; 9 nucleotides match TRBD2. V lost 7 bases, J lost 5 bases, and 14 bases stayed unmatched. The CDR3 has 16 residues. CDR1 is SGHVS and CDR2 is FQNEAQ in the germline V gene. The CDR3 region is CASTSGAGGLGETQYF. The CDR3 region has the DNA TGTGCCAGCACCTCAGGGGCGGGAGGGTTAGGGGAGACCCAGTACTTC.

V and J are TRBV4-1 and TRBJ2-1; 13 bases match TRBD2. After removal of 1 base from V and 1 base from J, the junction contained 4 bases not matched to a gene. Germline CDR1 MGHRA, CDR2 YSYEKL. This CDR3 comprises 18 residues. The CDR3 nucleotides read TGCGCCAGCAGCCAAGGAGGGACTAGCGGGAAATCCTACAATGAGCAGTTCTTC. Translated, it gives CASSQGGTSGKSYNEQFF.

The chain joins TRBV10-1 to TRBJ2-5, with 9 bases fitting TRBD1. This CDR3 spans 18 amino acids. V shed 9 bases and J 1 base; nucleotides not matched to a gene: 18. Germline V lookup: CDR1 WNHNN, CDR2 SYGVQD (reference sequence). CDR3 coding DNA: TGCGCCAGACGCCGTAAGCCCGGACAGGGGAGAACCCAAGAGACCCAGTACTTC. Translation: CARRRKPGQGRTQETQYF.

The chain couples TRBV29-1 to TRBJ2-2; D may match TRBD1 or TRBD2 (5 bases each). Germline values: CDR1 SQVTM, CDR2 ANQGSEA. The length of the CDR3 is 14 residues. Trimming removed 6 bases at V and 0 bases at J, with 11 bases between. This CDR3 is CSVLREPNTGELFF. CDR3 DNA sequence: TGCAGCGTCCTCAGGGAGCCGAACACCGGGGAGCTGTTTTTT.

The chain uses TRBV18 and TRBJ1-2, with 9 bases lining up with TRBD1. The trim removed 3 bases at V and 5 bases at J, leaving 7 bases unmatched. The CDR3 runs 15 residues. Germline CDR1 reads KGHSH; CDR2 reads LQKENI. The CDR3 bases are TGTGCCAGCTCACCGGGACAGGGAAACCCATATGGCTACACCTTC. Encoded protein: CASSPGQGNPYGYTF.

The rearrangement links TRBV29-1 to TRBJ2-1, with D possibly being TRBD1 (6 bases). Trimming removed 7 bases from V and 6 bases from J, with 13 bases in between. The CDR3 is 12 residues long. Per germline, CDR1 SQVTM and CDR2 ANQGSEA. CDR3 loop: CSANTGSNEQFF. The CDR3 bases are TGCAGCGCTAACACAGGGTCCAATGAGCAGTTCTTC.

The chain employs TRBV20-1 and TRBJ1-1; maybe TRBD1 (6 bases). The V and J ends lost 5 bases and 5 bases respectively, with 9 bases between them. The CDR3 runs 11 residues. CDR1 is DFQATT, CDR2 SNEGSKA, per germline (reference sequence). The CDR3 DNA is TGCAGTGCTTACGGACAGACTGAAGCTTTCTTT. Translated, it gives CSAYGQTEAFF.

The J gene is TRBJ2-7, the V gene TRBV7-9; 12 bases line up with TRBD2. V was clipped by 2 bases and J by 2 bases; unmatched bases: 7. Germline V gene lookup returns CDR1 SEHNR and CDR2 FQNEAQ (reference sequence). The CDR3 totals 17 residues. CDR3 protein: CASSLYPTSGSTYEQYF. In DNA form, the CDR3 reads TGTGCCAGCAGCTTATATCCGACTAGCGGGAGTACCTACGAGCAGTACTTC.

CDR3 sequence: CASSPKDRGSSYEQYF. The CDR3 DNA sequence: TGTGCCAGCAGCCCGAAGGACAGGGGAAGCTCCTACGAGCAGTACTTC. V usage is TRBV7-9 and J usage is TRBJ2-7; 9 bases line up with TRBD1. This CDR3 is built from 16 residues. Looked up from germline, CDR1 is SEHNR and CDR2 is FQNEAQ (reference sequence). Trimming removed 5 bases from V and 0 bases from J; junction bases left unmatched: 8.

The chain uses TRBV5-3 and TRBJ2-7; 8 bases fit TRBD2. TRBV5-3 is an open reading frame whose function is uncertain. Trimming at V came to 0 bases and at J to 0 bases, leaving 5 bases not matched to a gene. The CDR3 sequence is 16 residues long. CDR3 bases: TGTGCCAGAAGCTTGGCCGAGCGGGAGAACTCCTACGAGCAGTACTTC. As protein: CARSLAERENSYEQYF.

The chain joins TRBV18 to TRBJ2-3; D possibly corresponds to TRBD1 (5 bases). The CDR3 length is 15 residues. In germline, CDR1 is KGHSH, CDR2 LQKENI. The V end lost 3 bases, the J end lost 2 bases, and 12 bases lay between the germline ends. CDR3 amino acids: CASSPSGWDTDTQYF. The CDR3 DNA reads TGTGCCAGCTCACCTTCAGGGTGGGACACAGATACGCAGTATTTT.

This clone occurred once. The chain recombines TRBV6-6 with TRBJ2-2; D is ambiguous. In germline, CDR1 is MNHNY, CDR2 SVGAGI (reference sequence). This CDR3 contains 15 residues. V lost 0 bases, J lost 1 base, and 6 bases lay in between. CDR3 coding DNA: TGTGCCAGCAGTTACTCTCCGTTGAACACCGGGGAGCTGTTTTTT. It codes for CASSYSPLNTGELFF.

The chain is built from TRBV10-3 and TRBJ2-7; 12 nucleotides line up with TRBD2. J was trimmed by 4 bases and V by 7 bases; bases with no gene match: 2. This CDR3 has 13 amino acids. The germline V gene encodes CDR1 ENHRY and CDR2 SYGVKD. CDR3 loop: CAIMGLAGYEQYF. The CDR3 coding sequence is TGTGCCATCATGGGACTAGCGGGTTACGAGCAGTACTTC.

The rearrangement uses TRBV6-1 and TRBJ2-2; TRBD1 agrees at 8 bases. CDR3 length: 12 residues. CDR1 MNHNS and CDR2 SASEGT come from the germline V gene. Germline trimming cut 6 bases from V and 16 bases from J; bases unmatched to any gene: 10. CDR3 nucleotide sequence: TGTGCCAGCAGGCAGGGGGCCAATTACGAGTTTTTT. Translated, it gives CASRQGANYEFF.